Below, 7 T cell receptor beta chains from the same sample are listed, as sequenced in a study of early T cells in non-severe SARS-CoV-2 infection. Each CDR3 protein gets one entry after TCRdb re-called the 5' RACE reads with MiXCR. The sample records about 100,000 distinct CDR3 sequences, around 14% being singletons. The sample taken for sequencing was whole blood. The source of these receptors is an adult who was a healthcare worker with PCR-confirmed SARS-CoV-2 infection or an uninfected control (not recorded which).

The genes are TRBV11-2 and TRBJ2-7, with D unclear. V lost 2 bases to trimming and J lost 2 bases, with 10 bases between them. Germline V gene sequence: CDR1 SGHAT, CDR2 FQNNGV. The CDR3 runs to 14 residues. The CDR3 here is CASSLTDGAYEQYF. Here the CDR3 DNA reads TGTGCCAGCAGCTTAACTGACGGAGCCTACGAGCAGTACTTC.

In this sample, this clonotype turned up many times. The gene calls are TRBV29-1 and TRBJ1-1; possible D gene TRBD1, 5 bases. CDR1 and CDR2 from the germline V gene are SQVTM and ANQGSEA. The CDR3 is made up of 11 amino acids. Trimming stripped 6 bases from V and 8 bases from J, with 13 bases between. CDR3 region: CSVVTGTEAFF. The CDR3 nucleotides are TGCAGCGTGGTCACAGGAACCGAAGCTTTCTTT.

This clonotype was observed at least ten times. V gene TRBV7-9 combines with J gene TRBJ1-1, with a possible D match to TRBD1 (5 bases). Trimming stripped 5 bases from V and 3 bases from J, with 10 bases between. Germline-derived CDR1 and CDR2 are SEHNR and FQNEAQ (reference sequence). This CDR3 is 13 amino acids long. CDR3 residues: CASSSEGYTEAFF. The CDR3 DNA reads TGTGCCAGCAGCAGTGAGGGGTACACTGAAGCTTTCTTT.

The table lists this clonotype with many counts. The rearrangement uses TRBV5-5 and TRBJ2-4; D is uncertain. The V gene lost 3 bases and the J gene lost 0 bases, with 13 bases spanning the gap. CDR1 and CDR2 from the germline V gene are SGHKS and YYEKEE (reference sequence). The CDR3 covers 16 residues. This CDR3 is CASSSQPELAKNIQYF. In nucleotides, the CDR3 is TGTGCCAGCAGCTCCCAGCCCGAGCTAGCCAAAAACATTCAGTACTTC.

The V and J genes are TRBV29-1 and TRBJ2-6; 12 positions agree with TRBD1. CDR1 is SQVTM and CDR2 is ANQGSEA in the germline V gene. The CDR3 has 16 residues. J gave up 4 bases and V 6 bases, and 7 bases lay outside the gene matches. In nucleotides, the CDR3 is TGCAGCGTCGCCGGGACAGGGGGCGCCGGGGCCAACGTCCTGACTTTC. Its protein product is CSVAGTGGAGANVLTF.

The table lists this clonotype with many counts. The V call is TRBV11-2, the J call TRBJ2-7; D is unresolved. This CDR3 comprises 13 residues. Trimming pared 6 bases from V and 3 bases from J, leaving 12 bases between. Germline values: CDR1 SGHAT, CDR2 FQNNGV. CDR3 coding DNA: TGTGCCAGCAGTTATTCGGACGGCTACGAGCAGTACTTC. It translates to CASSYSDGYEQYF.

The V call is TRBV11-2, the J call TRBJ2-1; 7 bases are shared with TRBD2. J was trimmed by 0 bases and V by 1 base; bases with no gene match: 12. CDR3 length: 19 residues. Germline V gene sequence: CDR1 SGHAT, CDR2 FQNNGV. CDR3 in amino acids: CASSLVGGYRLSSYNEQFF. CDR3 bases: TGTGCCAGCAGCTTAGTGGGAGGGTACAGGTTGAGCTCCTACAATGAGCAGTTCTTC.